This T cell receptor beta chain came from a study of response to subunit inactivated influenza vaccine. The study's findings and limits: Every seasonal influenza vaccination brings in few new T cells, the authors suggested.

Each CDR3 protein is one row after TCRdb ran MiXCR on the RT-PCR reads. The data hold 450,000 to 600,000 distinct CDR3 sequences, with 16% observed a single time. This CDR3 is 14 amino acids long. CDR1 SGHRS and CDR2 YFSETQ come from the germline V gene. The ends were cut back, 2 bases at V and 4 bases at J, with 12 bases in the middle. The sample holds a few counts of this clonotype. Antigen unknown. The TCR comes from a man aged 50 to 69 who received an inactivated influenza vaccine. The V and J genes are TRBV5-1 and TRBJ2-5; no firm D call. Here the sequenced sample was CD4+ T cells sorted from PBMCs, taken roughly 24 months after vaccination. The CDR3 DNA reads TGCGCCAGCAGCTTAGACCATAACGGAGAGACCCAGTACTTC. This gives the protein CASSLDHNGETQYF.